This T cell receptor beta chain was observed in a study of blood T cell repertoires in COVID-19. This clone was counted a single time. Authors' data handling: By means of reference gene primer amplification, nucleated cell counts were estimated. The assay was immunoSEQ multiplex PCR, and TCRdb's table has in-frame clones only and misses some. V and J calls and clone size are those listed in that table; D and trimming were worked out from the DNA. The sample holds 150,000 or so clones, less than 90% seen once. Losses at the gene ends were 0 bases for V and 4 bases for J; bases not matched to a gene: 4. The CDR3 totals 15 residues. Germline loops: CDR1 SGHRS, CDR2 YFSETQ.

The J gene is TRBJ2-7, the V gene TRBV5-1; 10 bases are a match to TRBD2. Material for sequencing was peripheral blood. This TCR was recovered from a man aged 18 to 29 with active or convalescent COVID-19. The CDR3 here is CASSLGGTSAYEQYF. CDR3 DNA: TGCGCCAGCAGCTTGGGTGGGACTAGCGCATACGAGCAGTACTTC.